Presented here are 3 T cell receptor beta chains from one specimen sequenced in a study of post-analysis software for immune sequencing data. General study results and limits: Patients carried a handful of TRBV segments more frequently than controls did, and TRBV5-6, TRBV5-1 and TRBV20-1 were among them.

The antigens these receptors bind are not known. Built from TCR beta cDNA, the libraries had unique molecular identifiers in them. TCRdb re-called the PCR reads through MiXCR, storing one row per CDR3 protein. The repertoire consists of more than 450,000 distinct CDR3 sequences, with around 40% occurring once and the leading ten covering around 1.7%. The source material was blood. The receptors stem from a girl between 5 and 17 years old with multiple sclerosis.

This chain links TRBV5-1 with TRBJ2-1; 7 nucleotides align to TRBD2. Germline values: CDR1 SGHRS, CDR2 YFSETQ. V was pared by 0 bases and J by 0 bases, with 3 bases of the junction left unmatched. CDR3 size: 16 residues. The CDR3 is CASSLGGSLSYNEQFF. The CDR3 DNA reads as TGCGCCAGCAGCTTGGGCGGGAGCCTCTCCTACAATGAGCAGTTCTTC.

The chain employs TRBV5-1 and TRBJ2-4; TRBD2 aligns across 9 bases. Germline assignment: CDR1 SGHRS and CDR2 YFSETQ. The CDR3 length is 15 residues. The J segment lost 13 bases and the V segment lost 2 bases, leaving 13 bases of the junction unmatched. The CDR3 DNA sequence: TGCGCCAGCAGCTTTTCTAGCGGGACTCCCTACGGGCAGTACTTC. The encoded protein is CASSFSSGTPYGQYF.

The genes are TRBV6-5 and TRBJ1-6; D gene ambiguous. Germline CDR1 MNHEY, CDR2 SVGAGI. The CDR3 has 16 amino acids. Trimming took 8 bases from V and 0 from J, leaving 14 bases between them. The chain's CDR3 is CASRRAVSSYNSPLHF. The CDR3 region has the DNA TGTGCCAGCCGCCGGGCGGTTTCCTCCTATAATTCACCCCTCCACTTT.